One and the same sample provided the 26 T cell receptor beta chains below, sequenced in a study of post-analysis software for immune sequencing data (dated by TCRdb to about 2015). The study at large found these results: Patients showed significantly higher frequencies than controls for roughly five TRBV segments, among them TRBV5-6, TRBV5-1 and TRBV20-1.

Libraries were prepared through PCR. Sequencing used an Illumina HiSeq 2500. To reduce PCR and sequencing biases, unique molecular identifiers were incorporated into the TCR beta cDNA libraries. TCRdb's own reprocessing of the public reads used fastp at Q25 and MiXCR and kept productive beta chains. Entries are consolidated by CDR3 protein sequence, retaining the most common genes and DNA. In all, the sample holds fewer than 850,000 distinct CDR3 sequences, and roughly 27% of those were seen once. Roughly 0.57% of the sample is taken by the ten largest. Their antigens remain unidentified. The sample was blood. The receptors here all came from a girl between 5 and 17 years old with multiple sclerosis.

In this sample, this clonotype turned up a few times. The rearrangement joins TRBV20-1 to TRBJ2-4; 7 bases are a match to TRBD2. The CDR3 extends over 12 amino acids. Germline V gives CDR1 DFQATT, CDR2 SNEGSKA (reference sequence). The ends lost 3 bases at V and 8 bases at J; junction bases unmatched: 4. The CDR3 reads CSASPGGDIQYF. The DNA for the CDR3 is TGCAGTGCTAGTCCGGGAGGAGACATTCAGTACTTC.

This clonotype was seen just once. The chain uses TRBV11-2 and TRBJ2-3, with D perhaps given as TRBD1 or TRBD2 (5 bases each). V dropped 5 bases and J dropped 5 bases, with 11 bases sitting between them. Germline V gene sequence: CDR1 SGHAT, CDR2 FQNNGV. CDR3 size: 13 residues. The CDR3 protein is CASSRDAKDTQYF. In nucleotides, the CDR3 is TGTGCCAGCAGCCGGGACGCCAAAGATACGCAGTATTTT.

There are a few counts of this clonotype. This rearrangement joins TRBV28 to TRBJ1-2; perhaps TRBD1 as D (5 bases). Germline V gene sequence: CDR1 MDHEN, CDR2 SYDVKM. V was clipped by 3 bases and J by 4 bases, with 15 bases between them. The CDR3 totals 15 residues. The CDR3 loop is CASSFIRVDGYGYTF. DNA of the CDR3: TGTGCCAGCAGTTTTATCAGGGTTGATGGCTATGGCTACACCTTC.

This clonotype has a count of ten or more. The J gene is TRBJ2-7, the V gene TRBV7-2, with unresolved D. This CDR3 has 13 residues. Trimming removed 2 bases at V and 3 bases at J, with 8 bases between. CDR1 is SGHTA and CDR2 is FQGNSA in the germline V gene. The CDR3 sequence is CASSLNLVYEQYF. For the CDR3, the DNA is TGTGCCAGCAGCTTAAATCTAGTCTACGAGCAGTACTTC.

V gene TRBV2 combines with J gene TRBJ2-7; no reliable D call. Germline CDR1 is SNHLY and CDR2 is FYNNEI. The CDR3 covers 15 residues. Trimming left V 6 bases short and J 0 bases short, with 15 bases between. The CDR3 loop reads CASSSTDRSSYEQYF. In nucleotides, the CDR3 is TGTGCCAGCAGCTCTACTGACCGAAGCTCCTACGAGCAGTACTTC. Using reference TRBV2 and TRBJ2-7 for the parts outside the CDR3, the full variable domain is EPEVTQTPSHQVTQMGQEVILRCVPISNHLYFYWYRQILGQKVEFLVSFYNNEISEKSEIFDDQFSVERPDGSNFTLKIRSTKLEDSAMYFCASSSTDRSSYEQYFGPGTRLTVT.

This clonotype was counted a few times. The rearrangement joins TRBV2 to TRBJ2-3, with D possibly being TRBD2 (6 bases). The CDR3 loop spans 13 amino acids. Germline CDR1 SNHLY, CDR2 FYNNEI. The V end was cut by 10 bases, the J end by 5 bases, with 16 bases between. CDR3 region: CATLAGQVDTQYF. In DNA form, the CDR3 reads TGTGCCACCTTGGCGGGGCAGGTAGATACGCAGTATTTT.

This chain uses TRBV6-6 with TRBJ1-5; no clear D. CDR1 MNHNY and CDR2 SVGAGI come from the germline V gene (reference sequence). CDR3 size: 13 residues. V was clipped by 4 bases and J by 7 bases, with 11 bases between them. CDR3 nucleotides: TGTGCCAGCAGTTCCCTCAAAACCCAGCCCCAGCATTTT. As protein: CASSSLKTQPQHF.

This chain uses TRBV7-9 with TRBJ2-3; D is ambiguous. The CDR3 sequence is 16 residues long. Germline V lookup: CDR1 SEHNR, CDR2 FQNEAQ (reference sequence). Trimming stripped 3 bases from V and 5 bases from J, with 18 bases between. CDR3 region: CASSFSGVGFGDTQYF. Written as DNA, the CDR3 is TGTGCCAGCAGCTTTTCAGGCGTGGGTTTTGGAGATACGCAGTATTTT.

CDR3 coding DNA: TGTGCCAGCAGTGAAGAGCACGGGGGGTCCTACGAGCAGTACTTC. Its translation: CASSEEHGGSYEQYF. This chain uses TRBV6-1 with TRBJ2-7; TRBD2 matches at 7 bases. Losses at the gene ends were 1 base for V and 1 base for J; bases not matched to a gene: 4. Germline assignment: CDR1 MNHNS and CDR2 SASEGT. The CDR3 loop spans 15 amino acids.

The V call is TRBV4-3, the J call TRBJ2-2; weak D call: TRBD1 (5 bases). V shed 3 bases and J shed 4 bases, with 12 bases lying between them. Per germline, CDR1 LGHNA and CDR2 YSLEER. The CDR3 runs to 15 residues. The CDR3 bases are TGCGCCAGCAGCCACAGAAGGCAGGGCACCGGGGAGCTGTTTTTT. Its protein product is CASSHRRQGTGELFF.

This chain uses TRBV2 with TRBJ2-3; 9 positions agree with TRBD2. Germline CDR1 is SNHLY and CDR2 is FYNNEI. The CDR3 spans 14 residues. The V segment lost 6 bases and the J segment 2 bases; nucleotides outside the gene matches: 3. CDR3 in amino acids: CASRQREATDTQYF. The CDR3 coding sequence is TGTGCCAGCAGGCAGCGGGAGGCCACAGATACGCAGTATTTT. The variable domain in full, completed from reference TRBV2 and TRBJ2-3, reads EPEVTQTPSHQVTQMGQEVILRCVPISNHLYFYWYRQILGQKVEFLVSFYNNEISEKSEIFDDQFSVERPDGSNFTLKIRSTKLEDSAMYFCASRQREATDTQYFGPGTRLTVL.

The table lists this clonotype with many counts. The CDR3 loop is CASSKAGGRNEQFF. The CDR3 DNA reads TGTGCCAGCAGCAAAGCGGGGGGCCGCAATGAGCAGTTCTTC. The chain carries TRBV7-9 and TRBJ2-1, with 9 positions matching TRBD2. The CDR3 runs to 14 residues. The V gene's germline CDR1 is SEHNR and CDR2 FQNEAQ (reference sequence). Unmatched junction bases numbered 5, after V lost 5 bases and J lost 6 bases.

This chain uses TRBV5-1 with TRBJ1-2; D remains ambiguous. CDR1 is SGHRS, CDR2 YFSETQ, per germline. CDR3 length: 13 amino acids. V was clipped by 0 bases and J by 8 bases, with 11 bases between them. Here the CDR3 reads CASSLAEYGGYTF. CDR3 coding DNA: TGCGCCAGCAGCTTGGCAGAGTATGGGGGCTACACCTTC.

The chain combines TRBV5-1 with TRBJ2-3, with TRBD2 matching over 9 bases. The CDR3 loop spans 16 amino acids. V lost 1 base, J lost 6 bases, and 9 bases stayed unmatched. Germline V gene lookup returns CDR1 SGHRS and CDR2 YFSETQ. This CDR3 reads CASSLSGGGAVDTQYF. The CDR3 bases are TGCGCCAGCAGCTTGAGCGGCGGGGGGGCCGTTGATACGCAGTATTTT.

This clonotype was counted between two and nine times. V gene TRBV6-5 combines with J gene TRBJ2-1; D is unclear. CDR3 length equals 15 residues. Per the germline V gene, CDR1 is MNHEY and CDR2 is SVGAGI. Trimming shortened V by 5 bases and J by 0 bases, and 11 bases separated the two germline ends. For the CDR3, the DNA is TGTGCCAGCAGTCCTCGTCCCCCCTCCTACAATGAGCAGTTCTTC. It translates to CASSPRPPSYNEQFF.

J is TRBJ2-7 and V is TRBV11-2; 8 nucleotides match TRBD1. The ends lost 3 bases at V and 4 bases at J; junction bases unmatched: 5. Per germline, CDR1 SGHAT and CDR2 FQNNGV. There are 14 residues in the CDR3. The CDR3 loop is CASSLIQGVYEQYF. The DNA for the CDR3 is TGTGCCAGCAGCTTGATACAGGGGGTGTACGAGCAGTACTTC.

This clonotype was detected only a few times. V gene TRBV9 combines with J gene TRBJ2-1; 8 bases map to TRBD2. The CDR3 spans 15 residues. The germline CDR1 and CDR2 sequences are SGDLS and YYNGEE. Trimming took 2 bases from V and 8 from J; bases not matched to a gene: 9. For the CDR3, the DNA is TGTGCCAGCAGCGTTGGCGGGAGGCTCGGTGATGAGCAGTTCTTC. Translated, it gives CASSVGGRLGDEQFF.

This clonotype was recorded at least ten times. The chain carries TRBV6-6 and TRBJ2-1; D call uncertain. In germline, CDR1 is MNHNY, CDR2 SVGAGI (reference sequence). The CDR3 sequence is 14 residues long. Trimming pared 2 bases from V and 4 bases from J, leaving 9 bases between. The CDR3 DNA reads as TGTGCCAGCAGTTACGGTACGGAGTACAATGAGCAGTTCTTC. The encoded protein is CASSYGTEYNEQFF.

DNA of the CDR3: TGCAGCGTTGTCGGCAGCCTAGCCAAAAACATTCAGTACTTC. As protein: CSVVGSLAKNIQYF. The V call is TRBV29-1, the J call TRBJ2-5; no clear D gene. The last part of the DNA fits TRBJ2-4 better; the J call may be wrong. The CDR3 is 14 residues long. Germline loops: CDR1 SQVTM, CDR2 ANQGSEA.

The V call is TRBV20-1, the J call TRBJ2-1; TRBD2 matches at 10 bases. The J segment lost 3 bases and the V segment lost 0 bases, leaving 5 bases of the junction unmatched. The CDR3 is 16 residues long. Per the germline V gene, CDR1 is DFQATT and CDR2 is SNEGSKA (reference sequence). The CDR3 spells CSAREGLALYYNEQFF. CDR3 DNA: TGCAGTGCTAGAGAGGGACTAGCGCTTTACTACAATGAGCAGTTCTTC.

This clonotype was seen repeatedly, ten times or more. The CDR3 loop is CASSLGQGDQPQHF. CDR3 bases: TGCGCCAGCAGCTTGGGACAAGGGGATCAGCCCCAGCATTTT. The chain employs TRBV5-1 and TRBJ1-5; the D gene is possibly TRBD1 (5 bases). Per the germline V gene, CDR1 is SGHRS and CDR2 is YFSETQ. CDR3 length: 14 residues. V lost 0 bases and J 5 bases, leaving 9 bases between the germline ends.

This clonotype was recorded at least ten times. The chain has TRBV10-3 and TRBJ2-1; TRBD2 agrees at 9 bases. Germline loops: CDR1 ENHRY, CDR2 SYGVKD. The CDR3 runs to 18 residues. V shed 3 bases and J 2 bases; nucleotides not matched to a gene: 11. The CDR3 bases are TGTGCCATCAGTGACCCACGTAGCGGGAGAGGCCCCTACAATGAGCAGTTCTTC. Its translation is CAISDPRSGRGPYNEQFF.

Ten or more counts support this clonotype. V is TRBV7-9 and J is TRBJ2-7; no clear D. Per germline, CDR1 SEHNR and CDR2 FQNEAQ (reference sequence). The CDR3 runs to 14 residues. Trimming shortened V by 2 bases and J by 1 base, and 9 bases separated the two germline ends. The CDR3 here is CASSLIGLSYEQYF. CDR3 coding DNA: TGTGCCAGCAGCTTAATCGGGTTGTCCTACGAGCAGTACTTC. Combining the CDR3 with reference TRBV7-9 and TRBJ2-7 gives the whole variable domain DTGVSQNPRHKITKRGQNVTFRCDPISEHNRLYWYRQTLGQGPEFLTYFQNEAQLEKSRLLSDRFSAERPKGSFSTLEIQRTEQGDSAMYLCASSLIGLSYEQYFGPGTRLTVT.

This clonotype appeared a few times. The DNA for the CDR3 is TGTGCCAGCAGTGAACAGGGGAACACTGAAGCTTTCTTT. Translated: CASSEQGNTEAFF. The rearrangement uses TRBV18 and TRBJ1-1, with D tentatively TRBD1 (6 bases). Germline V lookup: CDR1 KGHSH, CDR2 LQKENI. This CDR3 spans 13 amino acids. With 8 bases removed from V and 1 base from J, the gap between germline ends came to 11 bases. Looking up the rest from reference TRBV18 and TRBJ1-1 gives the full variable domain: NAGVMQNPRHLVRRRGQEARLRCSPMKGHSHVYWYRQLPEEGLKFMVYLQKENIIDESGMPKERFSAEFPKEGPSILRIQQVVRGDSAAYFCASSEQGNTEAFFGQGTRLTVV.

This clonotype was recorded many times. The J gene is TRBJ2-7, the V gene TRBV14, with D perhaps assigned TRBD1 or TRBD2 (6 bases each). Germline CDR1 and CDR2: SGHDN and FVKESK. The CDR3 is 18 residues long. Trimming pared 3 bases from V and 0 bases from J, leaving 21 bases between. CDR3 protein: CASSHLAGLQGSSYEQYF. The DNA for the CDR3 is TGTGCCAGCAGCCACCTGGCGGGGTTACAGGGCAGCTCCTACGAGCAGTACTTC.

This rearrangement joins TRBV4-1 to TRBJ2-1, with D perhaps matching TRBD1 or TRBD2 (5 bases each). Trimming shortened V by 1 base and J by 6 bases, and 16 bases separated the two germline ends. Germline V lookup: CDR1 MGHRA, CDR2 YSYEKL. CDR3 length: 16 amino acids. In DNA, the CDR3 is TGCGCCAGCAGCCAAGGGGGCCAGGGAGTCGGCAATGAGCAGTTCTTC. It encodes CASSQGGQGVGNEQFF.